This T cell receptor (beta chain) was identified during a study of blood T cell repertoires in COVID-19. Sequencing used immunoSEQ multiplex PCR; TCRdb keeps in-frame clones, though not all of them. The table shows 130,000 or so clones, with roughly three quarters occurring only once. There are 12 residues in the CDR3. Germline-derived CDR1 and CDR2 are SGHRS and YFSETQ. V lost 0 bases and J lost 4, with 4 bases in between. This chain uses TRBV5-1 with TRBJ2-5, with D unresolved. The sample was peripheral blood. This sequence was found in a human donor in a cohort sampled during active COVID-19. This CDR3 reads CASSLGVETQYF. CDR3 DNA sequence: TGCGCCAGCAGCTTGGGAGTAGAGACCCAGTACTTC.